The source of this TCR beta chain is a study of CD8 T cells in ankylosing spondylitis. Broader study findings: Seemingly characteristic of ankylosing spondylitis blood was a TCR beta motif consisting of about 8 highly homologous variants.

Library preparation for TCR beta used quantitative 5'-RACE with molecular barcodes. TCRdb redid the calling of the 5' RACE reads with MiXCR, one entry per CDR3 protein. The sample includes a few hundred thousand distinct CDR3 sequences, 20% to 25% of them seen just once. This clonotype was seen more than once but under ten times. No antigen is known for it. Trimming removed 0 bases at V and 1 base at J, with 14 bases between. Germline CDR1 SGHDT, CDR2 YYEEEE. CDR3 length: 16 amino acids. This clonotype originated in a male donor with ankylosing spondylitis. This chain connects TRBV5-6 to TRBJ2-7; D is unresolved. Source material: blood, either unsorted or a sorted T cell fraction (not recorded which). CDR3 sequence (DNA): TGTGCCAGCAGCTTGGGAACCGGCTCCAGGTCCTACGAGCAGTACTTC. Amino acids: CASSLGTGSRSYEQYF. Drawing the rest from reference TRBV5-6 and TRBJ2-7, the complete variable domain is DAGVTQSPTHLIKTRGQQVTLRCSPKSGHDTVSWYQQALGQGPQFIFQYYEEEERQRGNFPDRFSGHQFPNYSSELNVNALLLGDSALYLCASSLGTGSRSYEQYFGPGTRLTVT.